This T cell receptor (beta chain) comes out of a study of T cells in Graves' hyperthyroidism and ophthalmopathy (dated by TCRdb to about 2019). In the study overall: Peripheral blood samples were taken at the time of initial diagnosis, prior to any treatment. A discovery cohort of about a hundred patients, 43 with Graves' ophthalmopathy and approximately 57 with stable Graves' hyperthyroidism, was used to find distinguishing TCR V-J signatures. Whether ophthalmopathy could be predicted prospectively was tested in an independent validation cohort made up of approximately 19 hyperthyroidism patients plus 17 patients who later progressed to ophthalmopathy. The approximately 100 discovery patients were randomly split 7:3 into training and test sets. The study also compared thyroid tissue and blood T-cell repertoires from about 6 Graves' hyperthyroidism patients. After blood sampling, hyperthyroidism patients were treated with methimazole at a starting dose of 30 mg daily, and ophthalmopathy patients were treated with high-dose intravenous methylprednisolone. TCR Vbeta CDR3 sequencing of around 130 peripheral blood samples (fewer than 45 ophthalmopathy, some 75 hyperthyroidism and roughly 17 progressor patients) is reported in the paper.

Moderately to severely active disease, a Clinical Activity Score of at least 3, a NOSPECS grade of at least 4, and a duration under 3 months were present in ophthalmopathy patients. Exclusion was applied to patients with uncontrolled infections, other autoimmune diseases, pregnancy or lactation. Diagnoses were based on clinical symptoms, serum thyroxine and TRAb, thyroid ultrasound and orbital computed tomography. PBMCs were isolated from approximately 10 ml of fresh peripheral blood by Ficoll-Paque density gradient centrifugation. Trizol reagent was used to extract total RNA, and RNA quality was then checked on an Agilent 2100 Bioanalyzer. General study outcomes and caveats: In validation, progression to ophthalmopathy was predicted by the model with nearly 71% sensitivity and about 72% specificity, a median of roughly 6 months before onset. Most expanded thyroid clonotypes (frequency above 0.001) were also found in blood, which suggests that blood repertoires may mirror thyroid immune responses. Ophthalmopathy was separated from stable hyperthyroidism by a 13 V-J signature model, with 87.88% sensitivity and roughly 81% specificity obtained in cross-validation and 80%/75% obtained in testing. Sample size was not statistically predetermined, and blinding of investigators to group allocation was not performed.

Reading the germline V gene (reference sequence) gives CDR1 PRHDT and CDR2 FYEKMQ. The germline ends are 8 bases apart after V is trimmed by 3 bases and J by 2 bases. There are 14 amino acids in the CDR3, from cysteine to phenylalanine inclusive. Just the 42-base CDR3 DNA is kept, in frame starting at base 1. This clonotype showed up many times. Its antigen specificity is not known. No per-base quality is available; no much larger clone lies one base away. The TCR beta CDR3 regions were amplified from the RNA transcripts. A first-round RT-PCR of the TCR CDR3 used the HTBI primer set with the Qiagen OneStep RT-PCR kit. Libraries were constructed in a second round of multiplex PCR, after which size selection and purification were performed. Paired-end sequencing of the libraries was performed with 100 bp reads on an Illumina HiSeq2000. The authors' pipeline ran thus. SOAPnuke was used to process the raw data, removing reads that contained adapters or uncalled bases, had a mean Phred below 15, or lacked an exact match to the constant primer or identifier. COPE v1.2.5 was used to merge the high-quality paired reads, and each unique nucleotide sequence was defined as a clonotype. Clonotypes were aligned to IMGT TRBV, TRBD and TRBJ reference segments using MiTCR v1.1. The analysis included only V-J combinations with a frequency above 0.0001, which together covered roughly 99% of the repertoires. The TCS score was defined as the ratio of F50 (clonal expansion) to E x V (chaos), calculated using BLOSUM62-based TCRdist between CDR3 peptides within each V-J. Welch's t-statistics and random forest reduced around 520 V-J features to roughly 13, which were used in a naive Bayes classifier (R e1071). Through fastp at Q25 and MiXCR, TCRdb rebuilt clones from the public reads, retaining in-frame beta chains. CDR3 protein sequences are deduplicated, and each keeps its most common genes and DNA. TCRdb's processing, not the study's, gives the V and J calls here. This sample has 350,000 to 400,000 distinct CDR3 sequences in its table, and approximately 17% of those were observed once. Less than 45% of the sample comes from the top ten.

This chain joins TRBV13 to TRBJ2-1, with no confident D gene call. The sequence derives from a man aged 18 to 29 with Graves' ophthalmopathy. The sample comprised blood. Read as DNA, the sequence is TGTGCCAGCAGCTTGACCCTGGCCTACAATGAGCAGTTCTTC. Protein translation: CASSLTLAYNEQFF.